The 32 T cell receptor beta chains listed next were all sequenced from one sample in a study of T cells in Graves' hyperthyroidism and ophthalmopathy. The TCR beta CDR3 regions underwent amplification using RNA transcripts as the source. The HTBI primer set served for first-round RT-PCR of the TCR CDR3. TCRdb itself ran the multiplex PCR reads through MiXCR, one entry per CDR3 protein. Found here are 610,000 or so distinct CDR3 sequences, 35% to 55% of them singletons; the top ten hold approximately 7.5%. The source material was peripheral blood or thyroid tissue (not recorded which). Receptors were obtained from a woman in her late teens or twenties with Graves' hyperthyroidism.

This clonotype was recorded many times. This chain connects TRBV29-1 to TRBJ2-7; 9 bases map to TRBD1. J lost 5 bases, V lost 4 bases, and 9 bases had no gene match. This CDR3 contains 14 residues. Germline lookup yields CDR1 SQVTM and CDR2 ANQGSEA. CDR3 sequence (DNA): TGCAGCGTTGCTCGAGGGGACAGGGTAAACGAGCAGTACTTC. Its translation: CSVARGDRVNEQYF.

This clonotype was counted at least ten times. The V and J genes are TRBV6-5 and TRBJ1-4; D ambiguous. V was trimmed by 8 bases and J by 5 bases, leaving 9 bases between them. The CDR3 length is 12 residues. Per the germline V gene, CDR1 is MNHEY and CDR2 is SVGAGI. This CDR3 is CASGPLNEKLFF. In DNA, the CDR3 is TGTGCCAGCGGCCCGCTAAATGAAAAACTGTTTTTT.

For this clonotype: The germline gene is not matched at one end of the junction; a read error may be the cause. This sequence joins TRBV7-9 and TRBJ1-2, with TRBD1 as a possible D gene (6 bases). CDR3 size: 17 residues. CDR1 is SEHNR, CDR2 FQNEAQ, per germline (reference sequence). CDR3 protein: CASSLAGQSHVRDGYTF. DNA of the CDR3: TGTGCCAGCAGCTTAGCTGGACAGTCTCATGTGAGGGATGGCTATACCTTC.

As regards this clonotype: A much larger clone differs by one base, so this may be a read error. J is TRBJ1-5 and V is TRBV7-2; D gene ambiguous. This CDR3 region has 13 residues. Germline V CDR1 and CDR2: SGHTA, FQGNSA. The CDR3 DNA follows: TGTGCCAGCAGCTTACCCGCGCTCGGGCCCCGGCATTTT. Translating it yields CASSLPALGPRHF.

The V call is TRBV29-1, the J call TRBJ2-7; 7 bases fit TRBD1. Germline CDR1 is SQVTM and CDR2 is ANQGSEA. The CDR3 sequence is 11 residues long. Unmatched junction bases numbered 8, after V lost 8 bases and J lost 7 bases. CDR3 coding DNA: TGCAGCTTAGGCGACAGGGAGGAGCAGTACTTC. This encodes CSLGDREEQYF.

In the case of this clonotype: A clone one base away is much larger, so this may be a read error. CDR3 sequence reads: CASSGGPLNYGCTF. CDR3 in DNA: TGTGCCAGCAGCGGGGGGCCCCTTAACTATGGCTGCACCTTC. V gene TRBV28 combines with J gene TRBJ1-2, with D perhaps matching TRBD1 (6 bases). This CDR3 is built from 14 residues. CDR1 MDHEN and CDR2 SYDVKM come from the germline V gene.

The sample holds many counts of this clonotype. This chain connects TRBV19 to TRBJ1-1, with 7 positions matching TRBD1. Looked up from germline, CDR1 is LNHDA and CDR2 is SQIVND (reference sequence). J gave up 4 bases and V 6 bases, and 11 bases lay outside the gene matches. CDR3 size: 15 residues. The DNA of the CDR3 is TGTGCCAGTAGGCCTGGACAGGTTACCGCCACTGAAGCTTTCTTT. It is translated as CASRPGQVTATEAFF.

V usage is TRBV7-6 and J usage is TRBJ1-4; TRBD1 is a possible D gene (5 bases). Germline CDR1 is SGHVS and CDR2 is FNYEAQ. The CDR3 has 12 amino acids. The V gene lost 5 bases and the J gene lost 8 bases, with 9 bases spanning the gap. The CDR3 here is CASSRQGEKLFF. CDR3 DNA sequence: TGTGCCAGCAGCCGGCAGGGAGAAAAACTGTTTTTT.

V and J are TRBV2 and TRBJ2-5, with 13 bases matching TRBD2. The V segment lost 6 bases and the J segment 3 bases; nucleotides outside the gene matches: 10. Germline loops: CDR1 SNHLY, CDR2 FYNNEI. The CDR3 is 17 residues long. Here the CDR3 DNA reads TGTGCCAGCAGCTTACCGACAGGGACTAGCGGGAAAGAGACCCAGTACTTC. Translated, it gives CASSLPTGTSGKETQYF.

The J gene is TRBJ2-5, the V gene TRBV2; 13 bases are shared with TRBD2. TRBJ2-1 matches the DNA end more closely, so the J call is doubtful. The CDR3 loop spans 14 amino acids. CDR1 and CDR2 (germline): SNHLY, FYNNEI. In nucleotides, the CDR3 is TGTGCCAGCAGGACCGGGACTAGCGGGAAGGAGCAGTTCTTC. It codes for CASRTGTSGKEQFF.

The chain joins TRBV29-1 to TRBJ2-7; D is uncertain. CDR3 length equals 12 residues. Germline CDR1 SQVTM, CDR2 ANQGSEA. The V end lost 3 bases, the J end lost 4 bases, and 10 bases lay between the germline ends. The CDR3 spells CSVERRAYEQYF. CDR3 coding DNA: TGCAGCGTTGAGAGAAGGGCGTACGAGCAGTACTTC.

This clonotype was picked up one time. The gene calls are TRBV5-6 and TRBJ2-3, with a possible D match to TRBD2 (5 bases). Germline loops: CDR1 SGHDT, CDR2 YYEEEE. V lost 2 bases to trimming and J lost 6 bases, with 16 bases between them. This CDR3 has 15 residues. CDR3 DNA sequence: TGTGCCAGCAGCTTAGCTAGGGTGTCGGGGGATACGCAGTATTTT. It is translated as CASSLARVSGDTQYF.

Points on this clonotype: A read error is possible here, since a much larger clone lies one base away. The CDR3 DNA is TGCGCCAGCAGCCAAGATACTTCGGGGCCCTACGGGCAGTACTTC. Translating gives CASSQDTSGPYGQYF. The chain carries TRBV4-1 and TRBJ2-7; D may be TRBD1 or TRBD2 (5 bases each). CDR3 length: 15 residues. Germline CDR1 is MGHRA and CDR2 is YSYEKL.

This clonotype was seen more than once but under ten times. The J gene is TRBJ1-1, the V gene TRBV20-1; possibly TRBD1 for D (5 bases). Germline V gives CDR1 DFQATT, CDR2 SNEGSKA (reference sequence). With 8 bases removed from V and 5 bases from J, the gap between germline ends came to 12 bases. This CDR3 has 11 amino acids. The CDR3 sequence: CSLRGLTEAFF. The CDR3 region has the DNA TGCAGTTTGAGGGGTTTGACTGAAGCTTTCTTT.

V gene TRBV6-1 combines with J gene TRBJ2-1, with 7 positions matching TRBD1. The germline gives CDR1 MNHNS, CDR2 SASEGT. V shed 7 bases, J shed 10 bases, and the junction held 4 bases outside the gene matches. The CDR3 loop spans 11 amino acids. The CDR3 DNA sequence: TGTGCCAGCAAGGGGGCACGGGAGCAGTTCTTC. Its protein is CASKGAREQFF.

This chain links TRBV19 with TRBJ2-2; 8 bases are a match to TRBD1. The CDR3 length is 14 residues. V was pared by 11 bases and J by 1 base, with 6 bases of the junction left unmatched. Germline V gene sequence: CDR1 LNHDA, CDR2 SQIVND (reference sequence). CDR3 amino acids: CAGGDRRNTGELFF. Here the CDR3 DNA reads TGTGCCGGAGGGGACAGGAGGAACACCGGGGAGCTGTTTTTT.

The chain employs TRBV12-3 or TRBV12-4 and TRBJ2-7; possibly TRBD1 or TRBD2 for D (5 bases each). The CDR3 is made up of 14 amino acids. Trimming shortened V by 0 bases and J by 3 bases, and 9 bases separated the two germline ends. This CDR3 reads CASSLAGPRYEQYF. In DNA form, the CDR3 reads TGTGCCAGCAGTTTAGCGGGACCGCGCTACGAGCAGTACTTC.

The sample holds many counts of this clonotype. The CDR3 bases are TGCAGTGCCAGGGGCCTACCAGGCTTCCAGGCTGAAGCTTTCTTT. It translates to CSARGLPGFQAEAFF. The V and J genes are TRBV20-1 and TRBJ1-1, with D maybe TRBD1 (6 bases). V was clipped by 6 bases and J by 6 bases, with 23 bases between them. CDR1 and CDR2 from the germline V gene are DFQATT and SNEGSKA (reference sequence). The CDR3 totals 15 residues.

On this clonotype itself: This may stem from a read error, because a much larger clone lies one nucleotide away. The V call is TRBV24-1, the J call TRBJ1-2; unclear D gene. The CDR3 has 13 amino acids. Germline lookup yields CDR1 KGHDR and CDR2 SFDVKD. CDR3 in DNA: TGTGCCACCTGTGACCTTCAAAGCTATGGCTACACCTTC. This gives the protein CATCDLQSYGYTF.

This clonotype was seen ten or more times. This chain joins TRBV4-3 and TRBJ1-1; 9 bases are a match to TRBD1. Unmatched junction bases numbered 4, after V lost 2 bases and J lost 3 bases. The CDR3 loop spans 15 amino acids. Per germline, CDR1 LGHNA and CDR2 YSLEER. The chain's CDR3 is CASSQLDRGYTEAFF. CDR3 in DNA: TGCGCCAGCAGCCAATTGGACAGGGGTTACACTGAAGCTTTCTTT.

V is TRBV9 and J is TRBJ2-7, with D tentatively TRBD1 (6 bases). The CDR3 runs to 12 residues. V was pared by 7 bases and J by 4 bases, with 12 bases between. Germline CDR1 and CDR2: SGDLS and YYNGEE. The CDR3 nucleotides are TGTGCCAGCTTGTGGCAGGGGTACGAGCAGTACTTC. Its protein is CASLWQGYEQYF.

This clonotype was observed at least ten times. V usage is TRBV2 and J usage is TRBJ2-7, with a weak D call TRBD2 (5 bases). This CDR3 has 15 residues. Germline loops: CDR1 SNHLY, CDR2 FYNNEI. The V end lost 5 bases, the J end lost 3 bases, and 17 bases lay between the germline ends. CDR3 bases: TGTGCCAGCAGTACTTCTAGGGAGACAAACTACGAGCAGTACTTC. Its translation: CASSTSRETNYEQYF.

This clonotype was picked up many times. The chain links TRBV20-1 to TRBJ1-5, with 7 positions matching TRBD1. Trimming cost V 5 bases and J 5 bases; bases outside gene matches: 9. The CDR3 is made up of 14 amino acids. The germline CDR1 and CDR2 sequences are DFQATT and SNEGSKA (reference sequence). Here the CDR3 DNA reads TGCAGTGCTCTAAACAGGGGTGGGTATCAGCCCCAGCATTTT. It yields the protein CSALNRGGYQPQHF.

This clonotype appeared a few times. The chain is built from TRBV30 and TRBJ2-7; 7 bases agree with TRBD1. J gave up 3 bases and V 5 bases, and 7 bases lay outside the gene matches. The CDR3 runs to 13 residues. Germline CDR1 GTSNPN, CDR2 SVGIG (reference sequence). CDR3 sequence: CAWAPGTDYEQYF. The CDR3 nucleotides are TGTGCCTGGGCCCCCGGGACAGACTACGAGCAGTACTTC. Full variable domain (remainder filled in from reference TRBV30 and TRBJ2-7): SQTIHQWPATLVQPVGSPLSLECTVEGTSNPNLYWYRQAAGRGLQLLFYSVGIGQISSEVPQNLSASRPQDRQFILSSKKLLLSDSGFYLCAWAPGTDYEQYFGPGTRLTVT.

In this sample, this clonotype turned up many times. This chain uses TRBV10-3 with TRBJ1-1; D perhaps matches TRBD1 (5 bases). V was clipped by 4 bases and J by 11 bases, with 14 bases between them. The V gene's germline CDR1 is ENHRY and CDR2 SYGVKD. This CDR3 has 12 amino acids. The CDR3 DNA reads TGTGCCATCAGTGGTGAAGGGGCGCGGGCTTTCTTT. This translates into CAISGEGARAFF.

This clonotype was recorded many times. This CDR3 reads CASSKQGGHSGNTIYF. The DNA for the CDR3 is TGTGCCAGCAGCAAACAGGGGGGCCACTCTGGAAACACCATATATTTT. The rearrangement uses TRBV5-6 and TRBJ1-3, with 8 nucleotides matching TRBD1. Losses at the gene ends were 4 bases for V and 0 bases for J; bases not matched to a gene: 6. The germline V gene has CDR1 SGHDT and CDR2 YYEEEE. CDR3 length: 16 amino acids.

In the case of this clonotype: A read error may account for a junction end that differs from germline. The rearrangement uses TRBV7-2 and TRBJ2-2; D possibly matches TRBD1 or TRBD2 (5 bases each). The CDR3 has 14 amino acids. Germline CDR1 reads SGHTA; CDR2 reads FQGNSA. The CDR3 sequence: CASSLETATGELSF. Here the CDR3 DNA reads TGTGCCAGCAGCTTGGAGACAGCCACCGGGGAGCTGTCTTTT. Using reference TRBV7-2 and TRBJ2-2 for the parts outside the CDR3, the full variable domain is GAGVSQSPSNKVTEKGKDVELRCDPISGHTALYWYRQSLGQGLEFLIYFQGNSAPDKSGLPSDRFSAERTGGSVSTLTIQRTQQEDSAVYLCASSLETATGELSFGEGSRLTVL.

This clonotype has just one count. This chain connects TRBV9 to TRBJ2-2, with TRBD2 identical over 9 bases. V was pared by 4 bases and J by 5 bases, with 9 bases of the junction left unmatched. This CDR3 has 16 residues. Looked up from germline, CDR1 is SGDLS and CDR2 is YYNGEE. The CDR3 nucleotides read TGTGCCAGCAGCCGGTCAGTAGCGGGAGCTACCGGGGAGCTGTTTTTT. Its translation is CASSRSVAGATGELFF.

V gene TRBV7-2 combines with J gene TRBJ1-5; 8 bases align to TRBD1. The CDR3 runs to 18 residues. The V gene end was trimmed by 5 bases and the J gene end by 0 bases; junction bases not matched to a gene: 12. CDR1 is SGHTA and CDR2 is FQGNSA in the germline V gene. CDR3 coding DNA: TGTGCCAGCAGCAAAGATAGGGCAGGGGGCTCTAGCAATCAGCCCCAGCATTTT. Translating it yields CASSKDRAGGSSNQPQHF. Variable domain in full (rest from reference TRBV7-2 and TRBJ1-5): GAGVSQSPSNKVTEKGKDVELRCDPISGHTALYWYRQSLGQGLEFLIYFQGNSAPDKSGLPSDRFSAERTGGSVSTLTIQRTQQEDSAVYLCASSKDRAGGSSNQPQHFGDGTRLSIL.

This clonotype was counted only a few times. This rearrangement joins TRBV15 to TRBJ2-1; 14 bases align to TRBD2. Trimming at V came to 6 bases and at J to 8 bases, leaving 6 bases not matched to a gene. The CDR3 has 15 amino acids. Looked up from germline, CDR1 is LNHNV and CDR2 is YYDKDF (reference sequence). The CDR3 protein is CATRAGTSGSDEQFF. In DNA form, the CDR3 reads TGTGCCACCAGGGCCGGGACTAGCGGGAGTGATGAGCAGTTCTTC.

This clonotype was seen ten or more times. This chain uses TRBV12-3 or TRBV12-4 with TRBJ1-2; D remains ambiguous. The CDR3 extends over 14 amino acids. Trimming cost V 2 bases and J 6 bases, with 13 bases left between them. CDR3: CASSLKGRRNGYTF. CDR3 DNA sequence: TGTGCCAGCAGTTTAAAAGGCCGGCGGAATGGCTACACCTTC.

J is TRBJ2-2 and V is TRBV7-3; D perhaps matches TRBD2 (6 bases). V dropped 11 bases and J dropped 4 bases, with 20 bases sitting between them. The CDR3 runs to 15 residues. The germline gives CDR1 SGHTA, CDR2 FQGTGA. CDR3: CASRLDAGGTGELFF. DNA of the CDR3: TGTGCCTCCCGTTTGGACGCCGGGGGCACCGGGGAGCTGTTTTTT.